The entry below describes one T cell receptor beta chain. Its antigen is unknown. The CDR3 loop spans 14 amino acids. The ends were cut back, 3 bases at V and 6 bases at J, with 13 bases in the middle. The germline gives CDR1 LGHDT, CDR2 YNNKEL (reference sequence). The data were obtained in a study of CD8 T cells in ankylosing spondylitis. Broader study findings: Some of the motif variants had earlier been found in reactive arthritis patients' fluid and blood. Matched synovial fluid from ankylosing spondylitis patients was reported to be enriched for disease-linked clones. The study identified a TCR beta motif of 7 or 8 highly homologous variants that appeared characteristic of ankylosing spondylitis blood.

TCRdb re-derived calls from the 5' RACE reads in MiXCR, one entry per CDR3 protein. The profile shows some 250,000 distinct CDR3 sequences, under 30% of them singletons. Input material: blood, either unsorted or a sorted T cell fraction (not recorded which). The clonotype was recovered from a male donor with ankylosing spondylitis or in good health (not recorded which). The genes are TRBV3-1 and TRBJ2-3; maybe TRBD2 (6 bases). The CDR3: CASSQGGTTDTQYF. CDR3 nucleotides: TGTGCCAGCAGCCAGGGCGGGACGACGGATACGCAGTATTTT.